The table lists the clone carrying this TCR beta chain with a count of one. These data belong to a study of blood T cell repertoires in COVID-19. About the study: T cells, B-cell-depleted T cells, or PBMCs supplied cDNA or gDNA.

The CDR3 sequence is 12 residues long. The V gene lost 4 bases and the J gene lost 6 bases, with 9 bases spanning the gap. Per germline, CDR1 MNHEY and CDR2 SVGEGT. Original methodology: Amplification with reference gene primers provided the estimates of nucleated cell counts. Sequencing used immunoSEQ multiplex PCR; TCRdb keeps in-frame clones, though not all of them. That table furnishes V, J and clone size, whereas the DNA furnished D and trimming. The sample has 26,000 or so clones; over 80% are singletons. J is TRBJ1-2 and V is TRBV6-2 or TRBV6-3; D not certain. The sample comprised peripheral blood. The sequence came from a human donor in a cohort sampled during active COVID-19. The CDR3, as DNA: TGTGCCAGCAGTTTCAACGGTCATGGCTACACCTTC. Residues: CASSFNGHGYTF.